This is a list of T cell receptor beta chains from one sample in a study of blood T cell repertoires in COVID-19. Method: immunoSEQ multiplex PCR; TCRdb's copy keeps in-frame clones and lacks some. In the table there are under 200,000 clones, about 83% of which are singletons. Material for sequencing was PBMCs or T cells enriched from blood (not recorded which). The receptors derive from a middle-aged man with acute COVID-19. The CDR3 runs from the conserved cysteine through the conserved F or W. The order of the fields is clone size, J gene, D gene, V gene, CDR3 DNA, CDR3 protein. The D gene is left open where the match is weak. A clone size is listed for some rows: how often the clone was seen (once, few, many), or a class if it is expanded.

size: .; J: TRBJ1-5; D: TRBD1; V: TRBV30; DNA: TGTGCCTGGAGTGTAGGGCCGGGACAGGGAGGGGGTCAGCCCCAGCATTTT; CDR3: CAWSVGPGQGGGQPQHF
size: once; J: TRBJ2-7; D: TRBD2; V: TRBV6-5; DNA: TGTGCCAGTAACTCTGCGGGAGCCCCTGGGTACGAGCAGTACTTC; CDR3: CASNSAGAPGYEQYF
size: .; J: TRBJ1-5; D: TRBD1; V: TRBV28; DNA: TGTGCCAGCAGTTTAACCGGGGACAGGCACCAGCATTTT; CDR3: CASSLTGDRHQHF
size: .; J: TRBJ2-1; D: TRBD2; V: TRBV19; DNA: TGTGCCAGTAGTATACTAGCGGGGGACAATGAGCAGTTCTTC; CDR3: CASSILAGDNEQFF
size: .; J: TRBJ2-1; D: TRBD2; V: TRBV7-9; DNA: TGTGCCAGCAGCCCCTCCCCGGGACTAGGAATTGGGTGGGATGAGCAGTTCTTC; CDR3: CASSPSPGLGIGWDEQFF
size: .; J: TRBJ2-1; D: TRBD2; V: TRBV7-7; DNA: TGTGCTAGCAGCTTAACTAGCGGGAGGGGGCATGAGCAGTTCTTC; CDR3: CASSLTSGRGHEQFF
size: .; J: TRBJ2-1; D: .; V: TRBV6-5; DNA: TGTGCCAGCAGTTACGGAGGGACTCCTAGCAATGAGCAGTTCTTC; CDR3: CASSYGGTPSNEQFF
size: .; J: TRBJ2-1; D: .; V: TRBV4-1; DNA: TGCGCCAGCAGCCGGGACTCCTCCTACAATGAGCAGTTCTTC; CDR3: CASSRDSSYNEQFF
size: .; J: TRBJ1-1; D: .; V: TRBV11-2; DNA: TGTGCCAGCACCCCCCATCGGGAGAACACTGAAGCTTTCTTT; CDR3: CASTPHRENTEAFF
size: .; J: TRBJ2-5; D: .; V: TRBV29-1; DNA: TGCAGCGCGGGGGGACAGCAAGAGACCCAGTACTTC; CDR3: CSAGGQQETQYF